This TCR beta chain derives from a study of beta chain features in type 1 diabetes (dated by TCRdb to the late 2010s). Broadly, across the study: Patients and healthy donors did not differ in mean age, gender distribution, total cell number or subset yield. Regulatory and stem cell-like memory subsets were obtained from only 8 patients and roughly eight healthy donors, while naive and central memory subsets were obtained from all 28 donors. In the study, recently diagnosed type 1 diabetes patients and matched healthy donors were compared on the TCRB repertoires of their sorted circulating CD4+ T cell subsets. A total of roughly 98,000,000 sorted cells were examined across all samples, and a strong correlation was observed between cell number per subset and RNA yield.

Of note for this clone: This receptor's antigen is unknown. No base-level quality is on record; no much larger clone is a single base apart.

Overall results and qualifications from the work: Because the HLA sub-analyses included only small numbers of individuals, any influence of HLA type on TCRB rearrangement was left unresolved. Sequencing cDNA rather than genomic DNA could over-represent highly expressing activated cells, although activation and CD3 levels did not differ between groups. Shorter templates might be favored by PCR, yet because patient and control samples were amplified and corrected together, any such skew would affect both groups equally. Naive, central memory and regulatory TCRB repertoires appeared to be more similar among patients than among healthy donors. At VDJ recombination sites, patients with type 1 diabetes made fewer insertions and deleted more nucleotides, a pattern implying thymic rearrangement abnormalities. In all four CD4+ subsets, TCRB CDR3 length was moderately but significantly shorter in type 1 diabetes patients.

V and J lose 5 bases and 6 bases, and a span of 14 bases separates them. The germline V gene gives CDR1 as LGHNT and CDR2 as FRNRAP. The CDR3 covers 14 residues, taking in both the cysteine and the phenylalanine. Only CDR3 DNA is held: 42 bases, read in frame from base 1. A single peripheral blood draw of approximately 0.11 L on average was collected from each donor into heparinised tubes. A BD FACSAria II was used to sort naive, central memory, regulatory and stem cell-like memory CD4+ T cells with a panel that included CD45RO, CCR7, CD25, CD127, CD95 and CD27. Purity was above 98% for every sorted population. Right away, PBMCs were isolated by Lymphoprep density gradient centrifugation and were stained directly, with no culture step. So that batch effects would be minimized, each experiment stained and sorted samples in pairs, pairing one healthy donor with one patient. The High Capacity cDNA Reverse Transcription Kit was used to reverse transcribe all of the isolated RNA, meaning that expressed TCRB transcripts were what got sequenced. Deep immunoSEQ sequencing was applied to naive, central memory and regulatory T cell samples, giving an average of roughly 3.5 million total reads per sample. Sorted cells were lysed in RLT buffer, and RNA was extracted using DNase-treated RNeasy Micro or Mini kits according to cell number. To prevent cross-contamination, every cell subset was processed on its own, while patient and healthy donor samples were processed together. The immunoSEQ multiplex PCR was used to amplify TCRB sequences from cDNA, yielding 87-bp fragments that span the CDR3 region. Amplicons were sequenced on the Illumina HiSeq platform. Per the source publication's procedure: PCR bias was computationally corrected using synthetic template baselines, reads within Hamming distance 2 were collapsed, and singletons that could not be merged were discarded. Reads were aligned against IMGT so that V, D and J genes, CDR3 length and insertions or deletions at six rearrangement sites could be assigned. Within each subset, clonotype counts were normalized to the number of sorted cells before true diversity and Gini coefficients were calculated with the tcR R package. The overlap coefficient, calculated on TCRB nucleotide sequences, was used to quantify repertoire sharing. As a proxy for the pre-selection repertoire, out-of-frame TCRB sequences from naive cells were analyzed. What TCRdb holds here is the immuneACCESS table cut down to in-frame rearrangements. Part of the clones is not present; checked against another copy, under half of the missing clones reflect an unresolved V gene, and the others are unexplained. V and J calls and clone size are as listed in that table; D and trimming were resolved from the DNA. Present in this sample are some 250,000 clones, roughly 11% of which were seen just once. The ten largest clones represent around 0.018% of the sample.

This clonotype was sampled from a young man with type 1 diabetes. Recombination joined TRBV12-5 with TRBJ2-1; a tentative D match to TRBD1 spans 5 bases. Sequenced material: naive CD4+ T cells from blood. Taken with the paper, the label for cell subset or site translates to: true naive CD4+ T cells. The DNA sequence reads TGTGCTAGTGGTAGTCCAGGGATGAGCAATGAGCAGTTCTTC. It codes for CASGSPGMSNEQFF.